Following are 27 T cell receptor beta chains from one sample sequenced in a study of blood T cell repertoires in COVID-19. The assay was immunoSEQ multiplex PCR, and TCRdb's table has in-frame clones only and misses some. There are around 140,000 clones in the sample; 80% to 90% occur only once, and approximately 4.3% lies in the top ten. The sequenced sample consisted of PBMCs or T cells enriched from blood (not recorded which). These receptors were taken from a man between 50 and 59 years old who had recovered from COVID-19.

CDR3: CASSLSLAVATNEKLFF. The CDR3 nucleotides read TGCGCCAGCAGCTTGAGTTTAGCGGTTGCAACTAATGAAAAACTGTTTTTT. The chain combines TRBV5-1 with TRBJ1-4, with D unresolved. Trimming cost V 1 base and J 0 bases, with 13 bases left between them. CDR3 length equals 17 residues. The germline V gene has CDR1 SGHRS and CDR2 YFSETQ.

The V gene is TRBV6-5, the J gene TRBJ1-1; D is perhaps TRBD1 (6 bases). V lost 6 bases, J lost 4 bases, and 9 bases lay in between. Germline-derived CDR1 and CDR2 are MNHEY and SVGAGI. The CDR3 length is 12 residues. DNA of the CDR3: TGTGCCAGCAGAACAGGGTCCACTGAAGCTTTCTTT. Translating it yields CASRTGSTEAFF.

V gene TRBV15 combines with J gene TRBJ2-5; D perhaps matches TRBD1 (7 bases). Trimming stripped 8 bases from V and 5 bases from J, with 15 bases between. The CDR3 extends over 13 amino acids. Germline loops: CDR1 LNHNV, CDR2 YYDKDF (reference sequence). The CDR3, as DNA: TGTGCCACCGCCGGAGGGGGCGGGGAGACCCAGTACTTC. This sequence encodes CATAGGGGETQYF.

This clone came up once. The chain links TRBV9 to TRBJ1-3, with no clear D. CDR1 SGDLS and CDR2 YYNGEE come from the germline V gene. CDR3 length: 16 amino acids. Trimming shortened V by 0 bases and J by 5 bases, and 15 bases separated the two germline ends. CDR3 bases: TGTGCCAGCAGCGTAGGATGGGGAGTGGGGAGAAACACCATATATTTT. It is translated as CASSVGWGVGRNTIYF.

The DNA of the CDR3 is TGTGCCAGCAGCCTACAGGGGGCAGATCAGCCCCAGCATTTT. Amino acids: CASSLQGADQPQHF. The chain joins TRBV7-2 to TRBJ1-5, with 9 bases fitting TRBD1. With 5 bases clipped from V and 5 bases from J, the junction kept 4 bases outside the gene matches. This CDR3 region has 14 residues. Per germline, CDR1 SGHTA and CDR2 FQGNSA.

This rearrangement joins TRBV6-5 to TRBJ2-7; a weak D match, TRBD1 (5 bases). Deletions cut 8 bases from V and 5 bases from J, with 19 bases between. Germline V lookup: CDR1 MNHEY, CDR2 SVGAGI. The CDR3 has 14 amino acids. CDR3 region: CASRPIWGTNEQYF. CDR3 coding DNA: TGTGCCAGCCGGCCCATTTGGGGCACCAACGAGCAGTACTTC.

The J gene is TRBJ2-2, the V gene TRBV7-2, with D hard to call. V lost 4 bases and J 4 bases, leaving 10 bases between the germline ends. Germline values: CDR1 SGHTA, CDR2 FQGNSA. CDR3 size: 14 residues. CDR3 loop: CASSYRSGTGELFF. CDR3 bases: TGTGCCAGCAGCTATCGGTCGGGCACCGGGGAGCTGTTTTTT.

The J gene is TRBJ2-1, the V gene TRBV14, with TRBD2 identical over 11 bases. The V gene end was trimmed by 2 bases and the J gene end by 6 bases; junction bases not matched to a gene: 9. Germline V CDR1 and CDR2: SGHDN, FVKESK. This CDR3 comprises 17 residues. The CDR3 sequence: CASSQYRTSGGFNEQFF. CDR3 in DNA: TGTGCCAGCAGCCAATATAGAACTAGCGGGGGTTTCAATGAGCAGTTCTTC.

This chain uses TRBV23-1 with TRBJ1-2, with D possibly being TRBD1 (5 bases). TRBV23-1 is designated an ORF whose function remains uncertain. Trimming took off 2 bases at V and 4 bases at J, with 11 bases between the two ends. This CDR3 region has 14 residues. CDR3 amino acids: CASSQLLQVYGYTF. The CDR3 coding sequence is TGCGCCAGCAGTCAACTTTTACAGGTCTATGGCTACACCTTC.

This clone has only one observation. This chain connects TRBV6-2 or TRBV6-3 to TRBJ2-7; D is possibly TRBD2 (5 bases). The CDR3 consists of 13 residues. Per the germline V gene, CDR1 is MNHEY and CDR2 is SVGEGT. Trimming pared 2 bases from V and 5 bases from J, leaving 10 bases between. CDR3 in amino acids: CASSYRESDEQYV. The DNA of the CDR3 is TGTGCCAGCAGTTACAGGGAGTCAGACGAGCAGTACGTC.

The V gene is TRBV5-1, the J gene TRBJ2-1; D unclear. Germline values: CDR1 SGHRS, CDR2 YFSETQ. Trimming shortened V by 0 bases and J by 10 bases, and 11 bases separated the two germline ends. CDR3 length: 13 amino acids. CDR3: CASSLAATVEQFF. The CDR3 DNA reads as TGCGCCAGCAGCTTGGCCGCCACTGTGGAGCAGTTCTTC.

CDR3 sequence: CASSVAGTGTYEQYF. As DNA, the CDR3 is TGTGCCAGCAGCGTAGCTGGGACTGGGACCTACGAGCAGTACTTC. This chain links TRBV9 with TRBJ2-7; D perhaps matches TRBD2 (6 bases). Germline-derived CDR1 and CDR2 are SGDLS and YYNGEE. The CDR3 runs 15 residues. Between the trimmed V and J ends, which lost 0 bases and 2 bases, there was a span of 12 bases.

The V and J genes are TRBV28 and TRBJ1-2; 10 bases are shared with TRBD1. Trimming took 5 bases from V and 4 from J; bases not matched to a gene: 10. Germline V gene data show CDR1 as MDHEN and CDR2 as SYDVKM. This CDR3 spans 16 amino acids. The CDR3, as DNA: TGTGCCAGCAGTCCGGGACAGGGGCGACTCCCCTATGGCTACACCTTC. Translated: CASSPGQGRLPYGYTF.

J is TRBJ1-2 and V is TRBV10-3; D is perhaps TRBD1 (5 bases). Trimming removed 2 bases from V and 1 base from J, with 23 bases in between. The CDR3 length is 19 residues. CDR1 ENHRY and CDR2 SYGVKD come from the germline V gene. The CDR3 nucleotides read TGTGCCATCAGTGAGCCTGGCGGCCTAGGGCGGGGACTTAACTATGGCTACACCTTC. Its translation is CAISEPGGLGRGLNYGYTF.

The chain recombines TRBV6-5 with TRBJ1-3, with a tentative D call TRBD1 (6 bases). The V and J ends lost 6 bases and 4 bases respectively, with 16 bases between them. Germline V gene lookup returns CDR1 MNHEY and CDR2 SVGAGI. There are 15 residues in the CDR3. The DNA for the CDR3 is TGTGCCAGCAGATCTACAGGGACGGCCGGAAACACCATATATTTT. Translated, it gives CASRSTGTAGNTIYF.

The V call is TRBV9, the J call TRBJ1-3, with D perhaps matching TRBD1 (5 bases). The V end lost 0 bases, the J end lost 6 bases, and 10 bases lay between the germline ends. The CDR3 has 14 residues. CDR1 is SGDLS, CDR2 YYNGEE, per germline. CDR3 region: CASSVGGGENTIYF. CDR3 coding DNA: TGTGCCAGCAGCGTAGGTGGGGGGGAAAACACCATATATTTT.

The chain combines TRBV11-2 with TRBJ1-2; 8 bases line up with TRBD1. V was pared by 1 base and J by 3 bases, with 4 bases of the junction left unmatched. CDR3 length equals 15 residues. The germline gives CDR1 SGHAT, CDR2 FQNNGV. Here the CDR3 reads CASSLAPGGYYGYTF. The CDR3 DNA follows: TGTGCCAGCAGCTTAGCCCCAGGGGGCTACTATGGCTACACCTTC.

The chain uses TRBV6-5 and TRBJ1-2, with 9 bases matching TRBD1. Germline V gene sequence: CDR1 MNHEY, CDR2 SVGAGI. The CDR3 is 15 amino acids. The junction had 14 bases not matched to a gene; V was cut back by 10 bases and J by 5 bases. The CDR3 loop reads CAILSPGQGRYGYTF. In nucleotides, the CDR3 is TGTGCCATCCTGTCGCCGGGACAGGGAAGGTATGGCTACACCTTC.

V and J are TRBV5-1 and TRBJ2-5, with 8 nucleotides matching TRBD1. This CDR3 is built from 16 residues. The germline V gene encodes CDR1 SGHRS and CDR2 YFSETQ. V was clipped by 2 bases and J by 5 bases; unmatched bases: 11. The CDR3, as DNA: TGCGCCAGCAGCTTAGCTACCGGGACAGGTGGGGAGACCCAGTACTTC. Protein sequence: CASSLATGTGGETQYF.

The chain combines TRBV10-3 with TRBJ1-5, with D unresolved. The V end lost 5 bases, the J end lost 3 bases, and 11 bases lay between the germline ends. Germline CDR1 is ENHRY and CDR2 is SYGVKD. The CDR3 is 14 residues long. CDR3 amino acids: CAISTDTYNQPQHF. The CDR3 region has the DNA TGTGCCATCAGTACTGACACCTACAATCAGCCCCAGCATTTT.

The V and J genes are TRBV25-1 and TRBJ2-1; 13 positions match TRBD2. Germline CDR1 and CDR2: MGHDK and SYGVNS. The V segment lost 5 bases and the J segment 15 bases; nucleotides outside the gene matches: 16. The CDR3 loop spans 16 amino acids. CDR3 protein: CASSHGMGLAGSFAFF. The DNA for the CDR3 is TGTGCCAGCAGTCATGGGATGGGACTAGCGGGGTCCTTCGCGTTCTTC.

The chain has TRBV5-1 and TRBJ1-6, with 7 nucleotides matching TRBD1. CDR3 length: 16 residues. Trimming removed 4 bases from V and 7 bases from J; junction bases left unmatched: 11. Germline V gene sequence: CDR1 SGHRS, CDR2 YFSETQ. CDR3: CASSRGQSSTNSPLHF. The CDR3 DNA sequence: TGCGCCAGCAGCCGGGGACAGAGTTCCACCAATTCACCCCTCCACTTT.

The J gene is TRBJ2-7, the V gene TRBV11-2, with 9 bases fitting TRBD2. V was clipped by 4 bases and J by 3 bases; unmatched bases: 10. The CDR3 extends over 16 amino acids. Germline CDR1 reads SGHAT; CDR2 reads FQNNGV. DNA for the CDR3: TGTGCCAGCAGCTCCTTACATTTAGCGGGAGTCTACGAGCAGTACTTC. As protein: CASSSLHLAGVYEQYF.

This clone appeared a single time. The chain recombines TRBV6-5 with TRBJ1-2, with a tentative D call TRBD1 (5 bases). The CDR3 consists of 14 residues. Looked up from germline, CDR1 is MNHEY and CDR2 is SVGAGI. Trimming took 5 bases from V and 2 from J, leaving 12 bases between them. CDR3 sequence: CASSPGLRNYGYTF. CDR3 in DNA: TGTGCCAGCAGTCCAGGGTTAAGGAACTATGGCTACACCTTC.

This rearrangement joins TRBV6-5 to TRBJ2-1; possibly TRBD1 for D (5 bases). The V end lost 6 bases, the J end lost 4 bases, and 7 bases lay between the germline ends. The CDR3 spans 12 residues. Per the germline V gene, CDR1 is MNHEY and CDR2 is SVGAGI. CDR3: CASRDKYNEQFF. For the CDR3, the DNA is TGTGCCAGCAGGGACAAGTACAATGAGCAGTTCTTC.

This CDR3 reads CASSIEQGISNEQFF. The CDR3 region has the DNA TGTGCCAGTAGTATAGAACAGGGGATAAGCAATGAGCAGTTCTTC. The chain uses TRBV19 and TRBJ2-1; 7 bases line up with TRBD1. The germline CDR1 and CDR2 sequences are LNHDA and SQIVND (reference sequence). V gave up 0 bases and J gave up 6 bases; unmatched junction bases: 5. The CDR3 consists of 15 residues.

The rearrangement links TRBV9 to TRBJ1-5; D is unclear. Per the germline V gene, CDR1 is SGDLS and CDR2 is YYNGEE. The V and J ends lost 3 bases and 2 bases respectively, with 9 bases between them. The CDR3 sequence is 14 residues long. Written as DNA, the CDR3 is TGTGCCAGCAGCGCCCATGTAGGCAATCAGCCCCAGCATTTT. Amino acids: CASSAHVGNQPQHF. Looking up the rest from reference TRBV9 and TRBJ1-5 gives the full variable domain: DSGVTQTPKHLITATGQRVTLRCSPRSGDLSVYWYQQSLDQGLQFLIQYYNGEERAKGNILERFSAQQFPDLHSELNLSSLELGDSALYFCASSAHVGNQPQHFGDGTRLSIL.